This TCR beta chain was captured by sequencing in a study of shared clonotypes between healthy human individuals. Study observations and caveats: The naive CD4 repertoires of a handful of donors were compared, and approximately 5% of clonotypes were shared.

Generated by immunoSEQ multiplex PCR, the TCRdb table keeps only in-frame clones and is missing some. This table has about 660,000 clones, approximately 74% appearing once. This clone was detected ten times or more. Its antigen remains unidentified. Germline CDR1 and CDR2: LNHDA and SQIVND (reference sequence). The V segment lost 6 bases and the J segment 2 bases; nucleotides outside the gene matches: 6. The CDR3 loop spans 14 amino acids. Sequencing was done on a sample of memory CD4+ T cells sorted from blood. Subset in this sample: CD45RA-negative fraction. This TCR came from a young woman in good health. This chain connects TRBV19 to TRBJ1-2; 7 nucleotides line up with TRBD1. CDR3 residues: CASSPTGQNYGYTF. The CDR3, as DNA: TGTGCCAGTAGCCCAACGGGACAGAACTATGGCTACACCTTC. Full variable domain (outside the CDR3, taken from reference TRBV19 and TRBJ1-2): DGGITQSPKYLFRKEGQNVTLSCEQNLNHDAMYWYRQDPGQGLRLIYYSQIVNDFQKGDIAEGYSVSREKKESFPLTVTSAQKNPTAFYLCASSPTGQNYGYTFGSGTRLTVV.